The 5 T cell receptor beta chains below come from one sample, sequenced in a study of regulatory T cells in long-lasting Graves disease. Documented time point: newly diagnosed GD, antithyroid drugs for less than 3 months. The TCR library was made from RNA that had been extracted from PBMCs in TRIzol. The TCR beta library used iRepertoire HTBI primers with Arm-PCR amplification of CDR3. TCRdb reprocessed the multiplex PCR reads via MiXCR and lists one record per CDR3 protein. The profile covers about 500,000 distinct CDR3 sequences, with more than 10% appearing a single time and 8% to 10% taken by the ten largest. The same data also went into a second study, on T cells in Graves' hyperthyroidism and ophthalmopathy.

Material: peripheral blood mononuclear cells (PBMCs), obtained at new diagnosis, from a patient treated with antithyroid drugs. The receptor set was obtained from a woman under 40 with Graves disease.

The chain joins TRBV19 to TRBJ1-1; D unresolved. Germline values: CDR1 LNHDA, CDR2 SQIVND (reference sequence). V lost 5 bases to trimming and J lost 3 bases, with 10 bases between them. The CDR3 sequence is 13 residues long. The CDR3 DNA follows: TGTGCCAGTAGTCAGCAAACAGACACTGAAGCTTTCTTT. Protein sequence: CASSQQTDTEAFF.

This clonotype was detected ten times or more. The rearrangement joins TRBV24-1 to TRBJ1-4, with unresolved D. CDR1 is KGHDR, CDR2 SFDVKD, per germline. V was trimmed by 7 bases and J by 0 bases, leaving 5 bases between them. This CDR3 is built from 13 residues. The CDR3 here is CATRGATNEKLFF. The CDR3 DNA reads as TGTGCCACCAGGGGAGCAACTAATGAAAAACTGTTTTTT.

J is TRBJ1-6 and V is TRBV14; D unresolved. This CDR3 contains 15 residues. V dropped 5 bases and J dropped 7 bases, with 15 bases sitting between them. Germline assignment: CDR1 SGHDN and CDR2 FVKESK. The DNA of the CDR3 is TGTGCCAGCAGCACAAGGCGGGTTCAGAATTCACCCCTCCACTTT. As protein: CASSTRRVQNSPLHF.

This clonotype was detected ten times or more. The chain couples TRBV18 to TRBJ2-3, with D possibly TRBD1 on 5 matching bases. From germline, CDR1 is KGHSH and CDR2 LQKENI. The CDR3 is 12 amino acids. Between the trimmed V and J ends, which lost 8 bases and 3 bases, there was a span of 9 bases. CDR3 in amino acids: CASSPGTDTQYF. The CDR3 DNA reads as TGTGCCAGCAGCCCAGGGACAGATACGCAGTATTTT.

This clonotype was recorded many times. This chain links TRBV28 with TRBJ2-7; 7 nucleotides line up with TRBD2. The length of the CDR3 is 17 residues. Trimming took 2 bases from V and 5 from J; bases not matched to a gene: 15. Per germline, CDR1 MDHEN and CDR2 SYDVKM. CDR3 in DNA: TGTGCCAGCAGTTTAGAAGGTGGTGCGGGAGTATCTGACGAGCAGTACTTC. Translating it yields CASSLEGGAGVSDEQYF.